The present T cell receptor beta chain was sequenced within a study of T cell repertoires in cytomegalovirus infection. TCRdb reprocessed the reads via MiXCR and lists one record per CDR3 protein. There are roughly 990,000 distinct CDR3 sequences in the sample; about 33% occur only once, and 13% lies in the top ten. Note on this clonotype: Its antigen is unknown.

Germline CDR1 is MNHEY and CDR2 is SMNVEV (reference sequence). The CDR3 spans 12 residues. Trimming shortened V by 9 bases and J by 2 bases, and 11 bases separated the two germline ends. The rearrangement joins TRBV27 to TRBJ2-7; D gene uncertain. This receptor was taken from a human donor in good health (CMV status not recorded). Some clones in this sample may be carry-over from other donors' samples. The sequencing used cultured CD8+ T cells from PBMCs, collected from culture after CMV antigen stimulation. The CDR3 sequence is CARVPGPYEQYF. DNA for the CDR3: TGTGCCAGAGTACCAGGACCCTACGAGCAGTACTTC.